This TCR beta chain was sequenced in a study of shared clonotypes between healthy human individuals. Generated by immunoSEQ multiplex PCR, the TCRdb table keeps only in-frame clones and is missing some. The data contain around 980,000 clones, about 84% of them singletons. The sequenced sample consisted of memory CD4+ T cells from PBMCs. The subset was: CD45RA-negative fraction. The clonotype originates from a man aged 18 to 29 in good health. Some clones in this sample may be carry-over from other donors' samples.

Here the CDR3 reads CASKRQKAGEQYF. The CDR3 nucleotides read TGTGCCAGCAAAAGACAGAAAGCGGGTGAGCAGTACTTC. The V gene is TRBV27, the J gene TRBJ2-7, with D possibly TRBD2 on 6 matching bases. V shed 7 bases and J shed 7 bases, with 17 bases lying between them. Germline CDR1 reads MNHEY; CDR2 reads SMNVEV (reference sequence). This CDR3 is 13 amino acids long.